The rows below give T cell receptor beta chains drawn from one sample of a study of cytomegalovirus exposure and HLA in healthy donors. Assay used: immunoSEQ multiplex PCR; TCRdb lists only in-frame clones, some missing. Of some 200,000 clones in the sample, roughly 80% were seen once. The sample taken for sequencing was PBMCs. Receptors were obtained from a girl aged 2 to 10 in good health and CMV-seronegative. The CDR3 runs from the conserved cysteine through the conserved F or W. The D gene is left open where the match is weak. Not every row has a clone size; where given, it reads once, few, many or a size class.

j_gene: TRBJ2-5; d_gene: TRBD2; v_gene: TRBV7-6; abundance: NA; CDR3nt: TGTGCCAGCAGCTTAGGGGTGATAGCGGGGGGTAACCAAGAGACCCAGTACTTC; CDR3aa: CASSLGVIAGGNQETQYF
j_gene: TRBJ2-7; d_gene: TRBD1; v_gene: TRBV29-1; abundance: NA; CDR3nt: TGCAGCGTTGTGGGGGGACGGGACAGGGGTACCGAGCAGTACTTC; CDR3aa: CSVVGGRDRGTEQYF
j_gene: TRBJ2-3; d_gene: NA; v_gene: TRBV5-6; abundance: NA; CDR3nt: TGTGCCAGCAGCTCCGCCCTCCATGCGGTTACAGATACGCAGTATTTT; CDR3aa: CASSSALHAVTDTQYF
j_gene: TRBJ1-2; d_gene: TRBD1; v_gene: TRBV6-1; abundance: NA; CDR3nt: TGTGCCAGCAGTGAAAAGGGACAGGGAGGGACTATCTATGGCTACACCTTC; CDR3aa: CASSEKGQGGTIYGYTF
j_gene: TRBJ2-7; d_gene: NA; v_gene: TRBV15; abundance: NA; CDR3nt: TGTGCCACCATGGACAGCCACTACTCCTACGAGCAGTACTTC; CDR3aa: CATMDSHYSYEQYF
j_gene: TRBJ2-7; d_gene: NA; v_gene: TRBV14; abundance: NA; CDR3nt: TGTGCCAGCAGCCAATTAGGACTGAACTACGAGCAGTACTTC; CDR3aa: CASSQLGLNYEQYF
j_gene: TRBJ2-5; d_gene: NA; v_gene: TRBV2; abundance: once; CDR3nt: TGTGCCAGCAGGAGGACGGGGCAAGAGACCCAGTACTTC; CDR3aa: CASRRTGQETQYF
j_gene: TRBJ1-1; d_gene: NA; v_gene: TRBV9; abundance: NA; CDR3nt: TGTGCCAGCAGCGTAGATAGCAGGGTTGGTGAAGCTTTCTTT; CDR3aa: CASSVDSRVGEAFF
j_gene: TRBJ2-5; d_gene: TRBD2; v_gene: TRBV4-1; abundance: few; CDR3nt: TGCGCCAGCAGCCGGGAGGGACAAGAGACCCAGTACTTC; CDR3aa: CASSREGQETQYF
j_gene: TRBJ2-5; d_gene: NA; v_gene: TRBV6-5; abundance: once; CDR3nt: TGTGCCAGCAGTTACAGCGTTAGAGAGACCCAGTACTTC; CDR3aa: CASSYSVRETQYF
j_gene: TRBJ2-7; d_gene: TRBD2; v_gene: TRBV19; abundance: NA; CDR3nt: TGTGCCACAAGTAGCGGGGGGGCCTACGAGCAGTACTTC; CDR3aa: CATSSGGAYEQYF
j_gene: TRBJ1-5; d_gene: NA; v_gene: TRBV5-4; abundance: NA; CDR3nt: TGTGCCAGCAGCTTGGGTGGGGGGGGCTCTATATATCCCCAGCATTTT; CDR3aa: CASSLGGGGSIYPQHF
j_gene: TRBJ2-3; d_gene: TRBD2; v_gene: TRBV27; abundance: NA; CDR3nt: TGTGCCAGTAGCGGGAGGGCCATAGATACGCAGTATTTT; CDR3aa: CASSGRAIDTQYF
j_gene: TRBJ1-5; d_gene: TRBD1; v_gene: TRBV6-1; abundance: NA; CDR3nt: TGTGCCAGCAGTGATGAGACAGGGACGATGAGAGCCCAGCATTTT; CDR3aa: CASSDETGTMRAQHF
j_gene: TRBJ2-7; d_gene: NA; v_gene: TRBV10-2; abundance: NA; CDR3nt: TGCGCCAGCAGTGAGTCGGGCAGGGGGGCGGCAGAGCAGTACTTC; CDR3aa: CASSESGRGAAEQYF
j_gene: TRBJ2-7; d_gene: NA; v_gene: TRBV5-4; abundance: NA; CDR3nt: TGTGCCAGCAGCGCGGATTCGCAGGGGCAGCCTCAGTACTTC; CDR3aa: CASSADSQGQPQYF